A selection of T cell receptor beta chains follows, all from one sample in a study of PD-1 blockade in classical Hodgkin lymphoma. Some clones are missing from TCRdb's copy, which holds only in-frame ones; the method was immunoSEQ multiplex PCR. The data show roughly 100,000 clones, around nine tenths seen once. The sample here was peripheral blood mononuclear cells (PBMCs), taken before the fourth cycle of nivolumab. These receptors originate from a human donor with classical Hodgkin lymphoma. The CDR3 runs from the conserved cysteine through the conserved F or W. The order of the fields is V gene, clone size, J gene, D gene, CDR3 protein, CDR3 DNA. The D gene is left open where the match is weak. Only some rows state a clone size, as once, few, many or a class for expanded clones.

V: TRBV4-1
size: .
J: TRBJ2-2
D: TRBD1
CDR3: CASSQARGRGYTGELFF
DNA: TGCGCCAGCAGCCAAGCCAGGGGGCGCGGATACACCGGGGAGCTGTTTTTT

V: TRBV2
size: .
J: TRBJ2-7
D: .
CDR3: CASSEGPLSGEQYF
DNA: TGTGCCAGCAGTGAAGGGCCCCTTTCTGGCGAGCAGTACTTC

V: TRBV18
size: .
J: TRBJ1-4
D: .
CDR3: CASSAGVNEKLFF
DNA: TGTGCCAGCTCGGCGGGGGTTAATGAAAAACTGTTTTTT

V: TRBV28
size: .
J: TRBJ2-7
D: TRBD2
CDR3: CASSLLSLKGLAGRIYEQYF
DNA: TGTGCCAGCAGCCTTTTATCCCTTAAGGGACTAGCGGGACGCATCTACGAGCAGTACTTC

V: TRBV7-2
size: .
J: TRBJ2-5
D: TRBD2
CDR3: CASSLASGRSETQYF
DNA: TGTGCCAGCAGCTTAGCTAGCGGGAGGTCGGAGACCCAGTACTTC

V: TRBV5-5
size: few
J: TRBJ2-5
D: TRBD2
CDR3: CASSPGGSGMSKTQYF
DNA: TGTGCCAGCAGCCCCGGCGGTAGCGGGATGAGTAAGACCCAGTACTTC

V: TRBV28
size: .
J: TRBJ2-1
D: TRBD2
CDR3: CASSFLAGGHNEQFF
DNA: TGTGCCAGCAGTTTCCTAGCGGGAGGCCACAATGAGCAGTTCTTC

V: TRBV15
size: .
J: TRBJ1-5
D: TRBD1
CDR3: CATSRGRGTENQPQHF
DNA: TGTGCCACCAGCAGGGGTCGAGGGACAGAGAATCAGCCCCAGCATTTT

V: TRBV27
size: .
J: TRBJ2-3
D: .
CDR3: CASGVGWTDTQYF
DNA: TGTGCCAGCGGGGTTGGGTGGACAGATACGCAGTATTTT

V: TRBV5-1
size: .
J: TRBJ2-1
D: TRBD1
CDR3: CASSLEGATFYNEQFF
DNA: TGCGCCAGCAGCTTGGAGGGGGCGACGTTTTACAATGAGCAGTTCTTC

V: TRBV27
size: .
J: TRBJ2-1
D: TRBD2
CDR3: CASSFSGRGNEQFF
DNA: TGTGCCAGCAGTTTTAGCGGGAGGGGCAATGAGCAGTTCTTC

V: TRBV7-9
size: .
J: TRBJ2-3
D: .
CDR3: CASSLPRGESTDTQYF
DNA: TGTGCCAGCAGCCTGCCCAGAGGAGAGAGCACAGATACGCAGTATTTT

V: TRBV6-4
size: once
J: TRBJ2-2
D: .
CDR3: CASSQYGMESTGELFF
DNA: TGTGCCAGCAGTCAGTACGGAATGGAGAGCACCGGGGAGCTGTTTTTT

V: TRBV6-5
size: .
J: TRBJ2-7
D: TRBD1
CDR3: CASGGQGSAYEQYF
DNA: TGTGCCAGCGGGGGACAGGGGTCGGCCTACGAGCAGTACTTC

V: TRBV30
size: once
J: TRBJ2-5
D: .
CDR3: CAWRGSRGTQYF
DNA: TGTGCCTGGAGAGGTTCACGTGGGACCCAGTACTTC

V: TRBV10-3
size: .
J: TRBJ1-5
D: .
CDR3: CAINGESNQPQHF
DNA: TGTGCCATCAACGGGGAGAGCAATCAGCCCCAGCATTTT

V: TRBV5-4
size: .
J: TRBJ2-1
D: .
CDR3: CASSDLAYNEQFF
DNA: TGTGCCAGCTCGGACCTAGCCTACAATGAGCAGTTCTTC

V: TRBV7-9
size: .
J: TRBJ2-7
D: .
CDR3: CASSSAYTTYEQYF
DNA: TGTGCCAGCAGCTCCGCCTATACTACCTACGAGCAGTACTTC

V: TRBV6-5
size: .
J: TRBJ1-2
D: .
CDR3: CASSYSTTGGGYTF
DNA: TGTGCCAGCAGTTACTCCACGACAGGAGGAGGCTACACCTTC

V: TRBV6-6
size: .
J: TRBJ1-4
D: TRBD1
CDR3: CATTPQDRVGEKLFF
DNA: TGTGCCACTACCCCCCAGGACAGGGTCGGAGAAAAACTGTTTTTT

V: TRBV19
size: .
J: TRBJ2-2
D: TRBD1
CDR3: CASSTTGATGELFF
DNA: TGTGCCAGTAGTACGACAGGGGCCACCGGGGAGCTGTTTTTT

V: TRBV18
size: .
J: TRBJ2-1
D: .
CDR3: CASSAIDGGGEFF
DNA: TGTGCCAGCTCAGCTATTGACGGAGGGGGTGAGTTCTTC

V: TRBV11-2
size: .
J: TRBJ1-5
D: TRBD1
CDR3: CASSFGTVNQPQHF
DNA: TGTGCCAGCAGCTTTGGGACAGTAAATCAGCCCCAGCATTTT

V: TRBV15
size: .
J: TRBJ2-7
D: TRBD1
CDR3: CATSSGTGVLGYEQYF
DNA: TGTGCCACCAGCAGCGGGACAGGGGTTTTAGGCTACGAGCAGTACTTC

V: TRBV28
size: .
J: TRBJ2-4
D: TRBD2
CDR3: CASNLRTSGKGGIQYF
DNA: TGTGCCAGCAACTTACGGACTAGCGGGAAAGGGGGCATTCAGTACTTC

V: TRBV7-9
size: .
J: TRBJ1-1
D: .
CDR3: CASSLVQGNPMNTEAFF
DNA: TGTGCCAGCAGCTTAGTTCAGGGGAACCCAATGAACACTGAAGCTTTCTTT

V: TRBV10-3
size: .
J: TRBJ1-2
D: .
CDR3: CAISESNYGYTF
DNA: TGTGCCATCAGTGAGTCGAACTATGGCTACACCTTC

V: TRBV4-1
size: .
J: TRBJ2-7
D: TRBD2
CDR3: CASSQESGRVYEQYF
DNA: TGCGCCAGCAGCCAAGAAAGCGGGAGGGTCTACGAGCAGTACTTC

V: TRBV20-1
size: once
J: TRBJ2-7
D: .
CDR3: CSAPGVGEQYF
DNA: TGCAGTGCTCCAGGGGTCGGCGAGCAGTACTTC

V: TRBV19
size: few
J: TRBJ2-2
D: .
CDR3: CASSIEGTGELFF
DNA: TGTGCCAGTAGTATAGAGGGGACCGGGGAGCTGTTTTTT

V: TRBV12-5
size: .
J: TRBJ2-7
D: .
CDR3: CASGGGGGSTYEQYF
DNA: TGTGCTAGTGGTGGGGGGGGCGGATCCACCTACGAGCAGTACTTC

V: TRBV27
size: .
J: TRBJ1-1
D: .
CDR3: CASSLMGPGTEAFF
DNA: TGTGCCAGCAGTTTAATGGGGCCGGGCACTGAAGCTTTCTTT

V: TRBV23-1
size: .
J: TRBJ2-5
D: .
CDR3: CASRIKETQYF
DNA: TGCGCCAGCAGAATTAAAGAGACCCAGTACTTC

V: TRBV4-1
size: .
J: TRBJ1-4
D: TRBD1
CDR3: CASRQITDRANEKLFF
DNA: TGCGCCAGCAGACAGATAACGGACAGGGCTAATGAAAAACTGTTTTTT

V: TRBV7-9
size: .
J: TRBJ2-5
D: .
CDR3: CASSLLASEQETQYF
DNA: TGTGCCAGCAGCTTACTGGCTAGCGAACAAGAGACCCAGTACTTC

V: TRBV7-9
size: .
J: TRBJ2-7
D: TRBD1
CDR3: CASSPGQVGGNEQYF
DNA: TGTGCCAGCAGCCCGGGACAGGTTGGTGGAAACGAGCAGTACTTC

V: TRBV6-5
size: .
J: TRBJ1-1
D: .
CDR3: CASSERTGGTEAFF
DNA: TGTGCCAGCAGTGAGAGGACCGGGGGGACTGAAGCTTTCTTT

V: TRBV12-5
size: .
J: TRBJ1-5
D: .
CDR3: CASGTSGGYQPQHF
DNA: TGTGCTAGTGGTACCTCGGGGGGGTATCAGCCCCAGCATTTT

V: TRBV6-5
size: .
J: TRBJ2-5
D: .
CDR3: CASSYSPNGGETQYF
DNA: TGTGCCAGCAGTTACTCACCGAACGGGGGAGAGACCCAGTACTTC

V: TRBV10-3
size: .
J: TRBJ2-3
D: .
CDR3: CAIKRPHGTDTQYF
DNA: TGTGCCATCAAGCGTCCCCACGGGACAGATACGCAGTATTTT

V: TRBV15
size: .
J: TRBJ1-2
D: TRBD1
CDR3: CATSTYGTAYGYTF
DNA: TGTGCCACCAGCACTTACGGGACAGCATATGGCTACACCTTC

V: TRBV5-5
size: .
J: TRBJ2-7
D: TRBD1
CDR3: CASSLSDRIYEQYF
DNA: TGTGCCAGCAGCTTATCGGACAGGATATACGAGCAGTACTTC

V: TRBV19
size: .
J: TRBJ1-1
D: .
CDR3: CASSIQSGRDEAFF
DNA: TGTGCCAGTAGTATACAGTCCGGCAGGGATGAAGCTTTCTTT

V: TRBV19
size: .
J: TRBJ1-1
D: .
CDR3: CASSIGAGLNTEAFF
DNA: TGTGCCAGTAGTATAGGAGCTGGGCTGAACACTGAAGCTTTCTTT

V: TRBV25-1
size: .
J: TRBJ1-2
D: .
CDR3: CASSLLVNYGYTF
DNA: TGTGCCAGCAGTCTCCTCGTTAACTATGGCTACACCTTC

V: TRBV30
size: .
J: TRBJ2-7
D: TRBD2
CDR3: CASRLAGMQYF
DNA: TGTGCCTCTCGACTAGCGGGAATGCAGTACTTC

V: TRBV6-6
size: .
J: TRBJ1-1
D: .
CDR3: CASTHARDTEAFF
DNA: TGTGCCAGCACCCATGCCCGAGACACTGAAGCTTTCTTT

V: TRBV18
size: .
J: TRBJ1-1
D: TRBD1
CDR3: CASSPPTGQGAYTEAFF
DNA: TGTGCCAGCTCACCACCTACGGGACAGGGGGCATATACTGAAGCTTTCTTT

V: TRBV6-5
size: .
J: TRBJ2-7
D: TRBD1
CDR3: CASSYTGVSHEQYF
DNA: TGTGCCAGCAGTTACACAGGGGTTTCCCACGAGCAGTACTTC

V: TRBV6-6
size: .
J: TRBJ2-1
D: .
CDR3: CASSYGQEQFF
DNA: TGTGCCAGCAGTTACGGGCAGGAGCAGTTCTTC

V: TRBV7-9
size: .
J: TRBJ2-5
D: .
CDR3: CASSGLERGETQYF
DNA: TGTGCCAGCAGCGGGCTCGAGCGTGGAGAGACCCAGTACTTC

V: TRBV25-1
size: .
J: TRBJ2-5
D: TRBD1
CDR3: CASSAWDRGPETQYF
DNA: TGTGCCAGCAGTGCCTGGGACAGGGGCCCAGAGACCCAGTACTTC

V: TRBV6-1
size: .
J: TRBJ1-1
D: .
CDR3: CASSEEEGRDTEAFF
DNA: TGTGCCAGCAGTGAAGAGGAAGGCAGGGACACTGAAGCTTTCTTT

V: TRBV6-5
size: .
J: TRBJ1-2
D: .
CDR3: CASSYHGDNYGYTF
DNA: TGTGCCAGCAGTTACCATGGGGATAACTATGGCTACACCTTC

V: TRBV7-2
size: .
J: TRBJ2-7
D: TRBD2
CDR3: CASSLGPPSGKTSEQYF
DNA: TGTGCCAGCAGCTTAGGACCCCCTAGCGGTAAAACATCCGAGCAGTACTTC

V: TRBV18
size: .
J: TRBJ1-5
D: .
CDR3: CASSELGPARSQPQHF
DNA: TGTGCCAGCTCAGAGTTGGGACCCGCTAGGTCCCAGCCCCAGCATTTT

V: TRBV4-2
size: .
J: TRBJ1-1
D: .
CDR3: CASSQSRMNTEAFF
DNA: TGTGCCAGCAGCCAGAGTAGAATGAACACTGAAGCTTTCTTT